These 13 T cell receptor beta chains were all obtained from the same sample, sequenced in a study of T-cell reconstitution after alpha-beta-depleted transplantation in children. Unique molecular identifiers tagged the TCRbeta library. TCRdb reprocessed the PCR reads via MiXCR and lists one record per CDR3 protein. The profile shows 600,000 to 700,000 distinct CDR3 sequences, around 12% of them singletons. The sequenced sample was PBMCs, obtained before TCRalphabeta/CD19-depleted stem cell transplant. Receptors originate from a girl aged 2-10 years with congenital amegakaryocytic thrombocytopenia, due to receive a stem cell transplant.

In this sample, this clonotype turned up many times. CDR3: CASGTVNEQFF. CDR3 sequence (DNA): TGTGCTAGTGGGACAGTCAATGAGCAGTTCTTC. The V call is TRBV12-5, the J call TRBJ2-1, with a weak D call TRBD1 (5 bases). Trimming took 6 bases from V and 6 from J, leaving 6 bases between them. The CDR3 sequence is 11 residues long. Germline V gene lookup returns CDR1 LGHNT and CDR2 FRNRAP.

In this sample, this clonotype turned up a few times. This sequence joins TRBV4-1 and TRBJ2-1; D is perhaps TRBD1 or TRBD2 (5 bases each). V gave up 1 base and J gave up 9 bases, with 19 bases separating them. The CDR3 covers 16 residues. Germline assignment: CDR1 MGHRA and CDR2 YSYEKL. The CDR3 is CASSQGGPPIRSEQFF. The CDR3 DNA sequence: TGCGCCAGCAGCCAAGGGGGACCGCCGATTCGGAGTGAGCAGTTCTTC.

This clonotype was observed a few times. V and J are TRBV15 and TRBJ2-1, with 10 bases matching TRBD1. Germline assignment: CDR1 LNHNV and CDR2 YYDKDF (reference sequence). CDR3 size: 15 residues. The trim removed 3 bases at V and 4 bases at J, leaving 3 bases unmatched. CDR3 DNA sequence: TGTGCCACCAGCAGTTGGGACAGGGGTTACAATGAGCAGTTCTTC. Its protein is CATSSWDRGYNEQFF.

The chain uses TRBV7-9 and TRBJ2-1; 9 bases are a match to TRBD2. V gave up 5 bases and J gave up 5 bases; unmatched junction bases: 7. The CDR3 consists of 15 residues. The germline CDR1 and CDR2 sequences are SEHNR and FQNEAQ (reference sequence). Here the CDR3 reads CASSPLAGLNNEQFF. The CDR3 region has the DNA TGTGCCAGCAGCCCCCTAGCGGGGCTGAACAATGAGCAGTTCTTC.

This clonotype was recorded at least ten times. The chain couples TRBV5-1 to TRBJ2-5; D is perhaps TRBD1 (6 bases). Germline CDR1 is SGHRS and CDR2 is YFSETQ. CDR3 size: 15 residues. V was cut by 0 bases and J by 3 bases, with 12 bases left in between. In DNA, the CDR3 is TGCGCCAGCAGCTTGGCGGTGACAGGAGAAGAGACCCAGTACTTC. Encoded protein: CASSLAVTGEETQYF. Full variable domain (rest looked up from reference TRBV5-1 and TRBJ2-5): KAGVTQTPRYLIKTRGQQVTLSCSPISGHRSVSWYQQTPGQGLQFLFEYFSETQRNKGNFPGRFSGRQFSNSRSEMNVSTLELGDSALYLCASSLAVTGEETQYFGPGTRLLVL.

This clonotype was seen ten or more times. The CDR3 nucleotides read TGCAGTGCTAGTCTGGGACTGACAGCCTACGAGCAGTACTTC. Its protein is CSASLGLTAYEQYF. This chain connects TRBV20-1 to TRBJ2-7; possible D gene TRBD2, 6 bases. Germline-derived CDR1 and CDR2 are DFQATT and SNEGSKA (reference sequence). The CDR3 runs 14 residues. V was pared by 3 bases and J by 2 bases, with 14 bases between.

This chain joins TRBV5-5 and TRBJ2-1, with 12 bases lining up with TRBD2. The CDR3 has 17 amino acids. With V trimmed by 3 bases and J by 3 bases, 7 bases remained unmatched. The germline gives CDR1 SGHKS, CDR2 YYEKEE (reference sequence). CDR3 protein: CASSSWTSGMGYNEQFF. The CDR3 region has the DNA TGTGCCAGCAGCTCGTGGACTAGCGGGATGGGCTACAATGAGCAGTTCTTC.

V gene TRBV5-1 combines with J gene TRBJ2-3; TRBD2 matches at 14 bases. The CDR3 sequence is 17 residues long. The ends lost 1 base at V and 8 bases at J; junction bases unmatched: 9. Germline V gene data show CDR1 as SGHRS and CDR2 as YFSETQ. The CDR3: CASSLMEGLAGAGTQYF. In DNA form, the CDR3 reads TGCGCCAGCAGCTTGATGGAGGGACTAGCGGGAGCGGGTACGCAGTATTTT.

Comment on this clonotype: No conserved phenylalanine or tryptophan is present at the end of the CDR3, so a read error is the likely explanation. CDR3 sequence: CSASWSGASGRAMGTEQFV. DNA for the CDR3: TGCAGTGCTAGTTGGTCAGGGGCTAGCGGGAGGGCCATGGGTACTGAGCAGTTCGTC. The rearrangement links TRBV20-1 to TRBJ2-1; TRBD2 matches 12 bases. The CDR3 sequence is 19 residues long. The V gene end was trimmed by 3 bases and the J gene end by 9 bases; junction bases not matched to a gene: 21. Germline assignment: CDR1 DFQATT and CDR2 SNEGSKA (reference sequence).

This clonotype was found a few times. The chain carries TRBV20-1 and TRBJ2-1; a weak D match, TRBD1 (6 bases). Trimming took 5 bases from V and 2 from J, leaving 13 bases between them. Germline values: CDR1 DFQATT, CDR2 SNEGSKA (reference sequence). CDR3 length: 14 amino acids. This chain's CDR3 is CSAGPQGAYNEQFF. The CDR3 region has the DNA TGCAGTGCTGGGCCACAGGGTGCCTACAATGAGCAGTTCTTC.

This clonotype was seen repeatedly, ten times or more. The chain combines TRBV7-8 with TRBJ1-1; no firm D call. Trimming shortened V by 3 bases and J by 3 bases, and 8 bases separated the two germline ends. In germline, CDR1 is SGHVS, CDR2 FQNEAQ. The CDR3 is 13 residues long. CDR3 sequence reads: CASSFSPYTEAFF. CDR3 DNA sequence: TGTGCCAGCAGCTTCAGCCCCTACACTGAAGCTTTCTTT.

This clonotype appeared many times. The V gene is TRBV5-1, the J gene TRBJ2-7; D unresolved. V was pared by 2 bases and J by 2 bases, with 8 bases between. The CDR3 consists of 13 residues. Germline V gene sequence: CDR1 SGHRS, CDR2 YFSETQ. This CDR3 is CASSFWTPYEQYF. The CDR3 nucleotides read TGCGCCAGCAGCTTTTGGACCCCCTACGAGCAGTACTTC.

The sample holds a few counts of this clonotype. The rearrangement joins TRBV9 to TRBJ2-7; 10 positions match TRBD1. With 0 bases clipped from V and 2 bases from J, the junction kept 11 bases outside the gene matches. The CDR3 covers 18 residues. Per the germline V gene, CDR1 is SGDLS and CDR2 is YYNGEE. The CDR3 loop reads CASSVEGGGQGTPYEQYF. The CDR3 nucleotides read TGTGCCAGCAGCGTAGAAGGTGGGGGACAGGGGACTCCCTACGAGCAGTACTTC.